This T cell receptor (beta chain) comes out of a study of blood T cell repertoires in COVID-19. Turning to the study itself: Whether acute or convalescent, the COVID-19 samples came from the United States, Italy and Spain. The cDNA or gDNA used as material had been derived from T cells, B-cell-depleted T cells, or PBMCs.

Original analysis: Quantification of nucleated cells was approximated via reference gene primer amplification. Assay: immunoSEQ multiplex PCR; the TCRdb copy retains only in-frame clones and omits some. From that table come the V and J calls and clone size; the DNA was used to work out D and trimming. The profile shows approximately 340,000 clones, around 80% of them singletons. The CDR3 covers 15 residues. From germline, CDR1 is LGHDT and CDR2 YNNKEL (reference sequence). V lost 4 bases and J lost 5; bases outside the gene matches: 8. This clonotype originated in a man aged 25 to 40 with active or convalescent COVID-19. The sample comprised peripheral blood. This chain links TRBV3-1 (or the pseudogene TRBV3-2) with TRBJ1-1; 9 bases match TRBD1. The CDR3 reads CASSLQGAIWTEAFF. In DNA, the CDR3 is TGTGCCAGCAGCCTACAGGGGGCGATTTGGACTGAAGCTTTCTTT.